The clone carrying this T cell receptor (beta chain) has a single count. Its antigen remains unidentified. These data originate in a study of T cell responses to AZD1222 COVID-19 vaccine. The assay was immunoSEQ multiplex PCR, and TCRdb's table has in-frame clones only and misses some. This table holds 70,000 or so clones, around nine tenths found once. Points from the study as a whole: Distributed over spike, vaccine-associated CD4 TCRs predominated at 160-218 and 743-854. Seropositive AZD1222 recipients at baseline numbered only five or six. Two AZD1222 doses significantly raised spike-specific TCR breadth and depth over controls. Nearly half of spike-specific TCRs reportedly target unmutated variant regions.

CDR1 and CDR2 (germline): WNHNN, SYGVQD (reference sequence). J was trimmed by 0 bases and V by 7 bases; bases with no gene match: 11. CDR3 length: 17 residues. V and J are TRBV10-1 and TRBJ2-1, with 8 bases fitting TRBD2. Sample: peripheral blood, taken on day 0 of AZD1222 vaccination. The source of this sequence is an adult in good health. The CDR3 DNA is TGCGCCAGCAAAAGACTAGCGTCCCTGAGCTCCTACAATGAGCAGTTCTTC. This gives the protein CASKRLASLSSYNEQFF.